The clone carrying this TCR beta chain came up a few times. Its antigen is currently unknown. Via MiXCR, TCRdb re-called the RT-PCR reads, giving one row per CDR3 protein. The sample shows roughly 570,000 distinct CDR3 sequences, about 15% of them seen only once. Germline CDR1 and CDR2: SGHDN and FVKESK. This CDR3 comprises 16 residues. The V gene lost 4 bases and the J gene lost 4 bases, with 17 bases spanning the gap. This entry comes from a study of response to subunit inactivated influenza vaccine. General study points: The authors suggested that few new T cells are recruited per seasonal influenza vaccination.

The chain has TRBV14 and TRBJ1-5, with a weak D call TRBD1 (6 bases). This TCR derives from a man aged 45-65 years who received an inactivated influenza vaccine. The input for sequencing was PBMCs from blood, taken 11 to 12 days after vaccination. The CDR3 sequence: CASSPPGGGRNQPQHF. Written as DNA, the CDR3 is TGTGCCAGCAGCCCACCGGGTGGGGGGCGAAATCAGCCCCAGCATTTT. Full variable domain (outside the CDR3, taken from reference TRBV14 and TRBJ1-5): EAGVTQFPSHSVIEKGQTVTLRCDPISGHDNLYWYRRVMGKEIKFLLHFVKESKQDESGMPNNRFLAERTGGTYSTLKVQPAELEDSGVYFCASSPPGGGRNQPQHFGDGTRLSIL.